Sequencing of this T cell receptor (beta chain) was carried out in a study of blood T cell repertoires in COVID-19. Looked up from germline, CDR1 is SQVTM and CDR2 is ANQGSEA. The V gene end was trimmed by 7 bases and the J gene end by 2 bases; junction bases not matched to a gene: 18. CDR3 size: 17 residues. The assay was immunoSEQ multiplex PCR, and TCRdb's table has in-frame clones only and misses some. The table lists some 260,000 clones, approximately 90% of them singletons, with 8.8% in the top ten. V gene TRBV29-1 combines with J gene TRBJ2-3; 7 bases fit TRBD1. This TCR was sampled from a man in his forties who had recovered from COVID-19. Sequencing was carried out using PBMCs or T cells enriched from blood (not recorded which). The CDR3 DNA is TGCAGCGGGGAACATACCAAGGGGGCTTCTTACACAGATACGCAGTATTTT. Protein: CSGEHTKGASYTDTQYF.